Listed here are 19 T cell receptor beta chains from one sample, sequenced in a study of circulating tumor DNA in untreated peripheral T-cell lymphoma. Measured with immunoSEQ multiplex PCR; TCRdb has only the in-frame clones, and not every one. The sample lists about 2,500 clones, roughly four fifths occurring once. Material: tumor tissue. The receptors were gathered from a human donor with peripheral T-cell lymphoma.

The rearrangement joins TRBV19 to TRBJ1-2, with TRBD1 as a possible D gene (5 bases). V was trimmed by 2 bases and J by 2 bases, leaving 12 bases between them. The CDR3 length is 15 residues. Germline V lookup: CDR1 LNHDA, CDR2 SQIVND (reference sequence). CDR3 DNA: TGTGCCAGTAGTATATCGCCGGGGGAGAACTATGGCTACACCTTC. Protein: CASSISPGENYGYTF.

The chain recombines TRBV6-8 with TRBJ1-4; D might be TRBD1 (5 bases). With 0 bases removed from V and 0 bases from J, the gap between germline ends came to 8 bases. This CDR3 has 16 amino acids. CDR1 and CDR2 (germline): MNHGY, SAAAGT. CDR3: CASSYSEGSTNEKLFF. CDR3 DNA: TGTGCCAGCAGTTACTCCGAGGGGTCAACTAATGAAAAACTGTTTTTT.

CDR3 protein: CASSRDTRNTIYF. The CDR3, as DNA: TGTGCCAGCAGCCGGGACACCCGAAACACCATATATTTT. This chain connects TRBV28 to TRBJ1-3; perhaps TRBD1 as D (6 bases). Germline lookup yields CDR1 MDHEN and CDR2 SYDVKM. CDR3 length: 13 residues. V was shortened by 6 bases and J by 5 bases, with 11 bases between the two germline ends.

The chain employs TRBV18 and TRBJ1-1; 9 bases are shared with TRBD1. Germline V gene data show CDR1 as KGHSH and CDR2 as LQKENI. J lost 3 bases, V lost 5 bases, and 7 bases had no gene match. The CDR3 is made up of 15 amino acids. Here the CDR3 DNA reads TGTGCCAGCTCAAGAGACAGGGGGGTAGACACTGAAGCTTTCTTT. Amino acid sequence: CASSRDRGVDTEAFF. Full variable domain (missing parts from reference TRBV18 and TRBJ1-1): NAGVMQNPRHLVRRRGQEARLRCSPMKGHSHVYWYRQLPEEGLKFMVYLQKENIIDESGMPKERFSAEFPKEGPSILRIQQVVRGDSAAYFCASSRDRGVDTEAFFGQGTRLTVV.

The rearrangement uses TRBV6-1 and TRBJ2-7; 8 bases agree with TRBD1. V dropped 1 base and J dropped 7; count of bases not matched to a gene: 15. CDR3 length: 17 residues. In germline, CDR1 is MNHNS, CDR2 SASEGT. The CDR3 DNA reads as TGTGCCAGCAGTGAAGACAGCGGGCTAGGACAGGGTAGGGAGCAGTACTTC. It specifies CASSEDSGLGQGREQYF.

This rearrangement joins TRBV6-8 to TRBJ1-5, with D unresolved. CDR1 is MNHGY, CDR2 SAAAGT, per germline. Trimming stripped 6 bases from V and 0 bases from J, with 18 bases between. The CDR3 runs 17 residues. This CDR3 reads CASSDPQRGTSNQPQHF. Here the CDR3 DNA reads TGTGCCAGCAGCGATCCACAGAGAGGTACTAGCAATCAGCCCCAGCATTTT.

This clone was seen more than once but under ten times. The chain recombines TRBV4-1 with TRBJ2-7; TRBD2 matches at 13 bases. Germline V gene lookup returns CDR1 MGHRA and CDR2 YSYEKL. The CDR3 totals 18 residues. V trimming: 1 base; J trimming: 2 bases; junction bases outside the gene matches: 8. The CDR3 sequence is CASSQGTHGTSGTYEQYF. CDR3 in DNA: TGCGCCAGCAGCCAAGGAACTCACGGGACTAGCGGGACCTACGAGCAGTACTTC.

V usage is TRBV9 and J usage is TRBJ2-6; tentatively, D is TRBD2 (5 bases). Trimming took off 5 bases at V and 0 bases at J, with 12 bases between the two ends. CDR3 length equals 16 residues. The germline gives CDR1 SGDLS, CDR2 YYNGEE. CDR3 sequence reads: CASSEDEGSGANVLTF. The CDR3 DNA reads TGTGCCAGCAGTGAAGACGAGGGCTCTGGGGCCAACGTCCTGACTTTC.

The chain employs TRBV10-2 and TRBJ1-2; the match to TRBD1 covers 7 bases. The CDR3 loop spans 12 amino acids. The V gene's germline CDR1 is WSHSY and CDR2 SAAADI. With V trimmed by 9 bases and J by 4 bases, 5 bases remained unmatched. The CDR3 loop reads CASARDSYGYTF. The CDR3, as DNA: TGCGCCAGTGCCCGGGACAGCTATGGCTACACCTTC.

The V and J genes are TRBV28 and TRBJ2-3; D is unresolved. The V gene's germline CDR1 is MDHEN and CDR2 SYDVKM. The CDR3 loop spans 13 amino acids. Trimming cost V 0 bases and J 7 bases, with 8 bases left between them. The CDR3 bases are TGTGCCAGCAGTTTATGGGCCGGAAATACGCAGTATTTT. Protein: CASSLWAGNTQYF.

V and J are TRBV6-8 and TRBJ2-1; 8 nucleotides match TRBD2. CDR3 length equals 14 residues. V lost 5 bases to trimming and J lost 0 bases; unmatched junction nucleotides: 0. Germline V gene data show CDR1 as MNHGY and CDR2 as SAAAGT. CDR3 bases: TGTGCCAGCAGTAGCGGGAGCTCCTACAATGAGCAGTTCTTC. As protein: CASSSGSSYNEQFF.

The rearrangement uses TRBV4-1 and TRBJ2-2, with TRBD2 identical over 12 bases. The CDR3 covers 20 residues. V lost 2 bases to trimming and J lost 5 bases; unmatched junction nucleotides: 15. CDR1 is MGHRA, CDR2 YSYEKL, per germline. CDR3 nucleotide sequence: TGCGCCAGCAGCCAATCCCTCCCAGCGGCTAGCGGGGGGGCGACCGGGGAGCTGTTTTTT. This codes for CASSQSLPAASGGATGELFF.

The chain couples TRBV6-8 to TRBJ2-6, with D unresolved. CDR3 size: 17 residues. The V gene's germline CDR1 is MNHGY and CDR2 SAAAGT. V was cut by 2 bases and J by 4 bases, with 15 bases left in between. The CDR3 DNA is TGTGCCAGCAGTTACGGCAGGTCGGCGAGGGGGGCCAACGTCCTGACTTTC. This codes for CASSYGRSARGANVLTF.

The J gene is TRBJ1-5, the V gene TRBV15; weak D call: TRBD1 (5 bases). V shed 5 bases and J shed 3 bases, with 14 bases lying between them. The CDR3 is 15 amino acids. Germline-derived CDR1 and CDR2 are LNHNV and YYDKDF (reference sequence). The CDR3 region has the DNA TGTGCCACCAGCCAAGGAGGCAGGGCCAATCAGCCCCAGCATTTT. As protein: CATSQGGRANQPQHF.

The rearrangement links TRBV6-8 to TRBJ2-7, with D maybe TRBD1 (6 bases). Germline CDR1 is MNHGY and CDR2 is SAAAGT. The CDR3 contains 15 residues. V was trimmed by 6 bases and J by 2 bases, leaving 17 bases between them. CDR3 amino acids: CASRSNDRSPYEQYF. DNA of the CDR3: TGTGCCAGCAGATCAAACGACAGGTCCCCCTACGAGCAGTACTTC.

A few counts support this clone. The rearrangement uses TRBV18 and TRBJ1-1, with unresolved D. The CDR3 loop spans 13 amino acids. Germline CDR1 KGHSH, CDR2 LQKENI. V dropped 2 bases and J dropped 3 bases, with 7 bases sitting between them. The CDR3 DNA is TGTGCCAGCTCACCAGGGCAGGACACTGAAGCTTTCTTT. Protein product: CASSPGQDTEAFF.

The chain employs TRBV18 and TRBJ1-5; TRBD1 is a possible D gene (5 bases). V gave up 3 bases and J gave up 6 bases, with 12 bases separating them. Germline V gives CDR1 KGHSH, CDR2 LQKENI. CDR3 size: 14 residues. The CDR3 loop is CASSPDGGGQPQHF. The CDR3 DNA reads as TGTGCCAGCTCACCGGACGGGGGGGGTCAGCCCCAGCATTTT.

This chain joins TRBV7-2 and TRBJ2-1; 12 nucleotides match TRBD1. With V trimmed by 5 bases and J by 6 bases, 11 bases remained unmatched. The germline gives CDR1 SGHTA, CDR2 FQGNSA. CDR3 length: 17 residues. CDR3 coding DNA: TGTGCCAGCAGCCGGGGACAGGGGGCCGTTGGGGTCAATGAGCAGTTCTTC. As protein: CASSRGQGAVGVNEQFF.

This clone appeared once. The rearrangement links TRBV15 to TRBJ2-7; perhaps TRBD2 as D (7 bases). The CDR3 is 18 amino acids. Germline V gives CDR1 LNHNV, CDR2 YYDKDF (reference sequence). V shed 2 bases and J shed 3 bases, with 23 bases lying between them. The CDR3 region has the DNA TGTGCCACCAGCAGACCCAGTCAGGCCGGGGGGCCAATCTACGAGCAGTACTTC. It yields the protein CATSRPSQAGGPIYEQYF. The full variable domain, rest sourced from reference TRBV15 and TRBJ2-7, is DAMVIQNPRYQVTQFGKPVTLSCSQTLNHNVMYWYQQKSSQAPKLLFHYYDKDFNNEADTPDNFQSRRPNTSFCFLDIRSPGLGDTAMYLCATSRPSQAGGPIYEQYFGPGTRLTVT.